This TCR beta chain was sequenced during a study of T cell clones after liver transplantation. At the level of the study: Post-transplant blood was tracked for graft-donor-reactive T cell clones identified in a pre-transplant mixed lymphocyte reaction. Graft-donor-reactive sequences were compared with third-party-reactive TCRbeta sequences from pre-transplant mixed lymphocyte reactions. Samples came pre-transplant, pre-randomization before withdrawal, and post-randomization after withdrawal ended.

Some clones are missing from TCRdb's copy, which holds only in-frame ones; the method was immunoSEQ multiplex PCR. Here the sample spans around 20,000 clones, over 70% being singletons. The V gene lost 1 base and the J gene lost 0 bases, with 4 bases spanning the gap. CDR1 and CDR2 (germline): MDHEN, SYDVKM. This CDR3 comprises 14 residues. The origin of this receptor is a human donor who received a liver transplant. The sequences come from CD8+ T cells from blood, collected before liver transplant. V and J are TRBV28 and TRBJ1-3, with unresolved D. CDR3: CASSLSVSGNTIYF. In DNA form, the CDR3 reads TGTGCCAGCAGTTTATCAGTCTCTGGAAACACCATATATTTT.